The rows below give T cell receptor beta chains drawn from one sample of a study of blood T cells in healthy people across ages. TCRdb fed the 5' RACE reads into MiXCR, producing one record per CDR3 protein. The sample has nearly 1 million distinct CDR3 sequences; roughly 51% are singletons. Input material: blood. These receptors originate from a woman aged 60-75 years in good health. CDR3s include the opening cysteine and the closing phenylalanine or tryptophan. The D gene is left open where the match is weak. Clone size is not always given. Where it is, it says once, few, many or a class for expanded clones.

TRBD1	TRBV7-9	.	TRBJ1-2	TGTGCCAGCAGCCGGCCCGGGACAGGGACCAGATTTCGTTGTGGCTACACCTTC	CASSRPGTGTRFRCGYTF
TRBD1	TRBV4-1	.	TRBJ2-4	TGCGCCAGCAGCCAACCAAGGGACAGGGCGGGAAACATTCAGTACTTC	CASSQPRDRAGNIQYF
TRBD1	TRBV29-1	few	TRBJ2-3	TGCAGCGTTGACACCGGGGGACAGGGGTATGCAGATACGCAGTATTTT	CSVDTGGQGYADTQYF
.	TRBV7-2	.	TRBJ2-1	TGTGCCAGCAGCTCCTTCCTCCTAGGAACCTACAATGAGCAGTTCTTC	CASSSFLLGTYNEQFF
.	TRBV7-6	few	TRBJ1-1	TGTGCCAGCAGCTTAGGTAGCGGCTTGAGCACTGAAGCTTTCTTT	CASSLGSGLSTEAFF
TRBD2	TRBV25-1	few	TRBJ2-7	TGTGCCAGCAGTGAACCCAGGGAGGGCTACGAGCAGTACTTC	CASSEPREGYEQYF
.	TRBV7-8	.	TRBJ1-4	TGTGCCAGCAGCTTACACCGAGACAGGAGACGGGAAAAACTGTTTTTT	CASSLHRDRRREKLFF
.	TRBV15	.	TRBJ2-4	TGTGCCACCAGCAGAGGTTACGGGGGTCAGGAGCAGTACTTC	CATSRGYGGQEQYF
TRBD1	TRBV5-1	few	TRBJ2-7	TGCGCCAGCAGCTTGGTTCCCGGGACAGGGTCCAGCGAGCAGTACTTC	CASSLVPGTGSSEQYF
.	TRBV10-1	.	TRBJ1-2	TGCGCCAGCAGCCAACAGAGGACAGTTGGCTACACCTTC	CASSQQRTVGYTF
.	TRBV5-1	few	TRBJ2-5	TGCGCCAGCAGCTCCGTAAGTGGGGTTCAAGAGACCCAGTACTTC	CASSSVSGVQETQYF
.	TRBV7-9	.	TRBJ2-3	TGTGCCAGCAGCGTTTCAATAGAGGATTCGCAGTATTTT	CASSVSIEDSQYF
TRBD1	TRBV10-3	.	TRBJ1-6	TGTGCCATCAGTGCAACTAACCGGGACAGGGTCACCCTCCACTTT	CAISATNRDRVTLHF
.	TRBV7-2	few	TRBJ2-7	TGTGCCAGCAGCCCGAAGACTGGTCCCTACGAGCAGTACTTC	CASSPKTGPYEQYF
.	TRBV7-8	.	TRBJ1-2	TGTGCCAGCGAGCAAGCGGCGGCTGACTATGGCTACACCTTC	CASEQAAADYGYTF
.	TRBV20-1	once	TRBJ2-7	TGCAGTGCTAGTTATTCGTCTAGCTCCTACGAGCAGTACTTC	CSASYSSSSYEQYF
.	TRBV2	.	TRBJ2-7	TGTGCCAGCAAGGAAGGGGGTTCCCACGAGCAGTACTTC	CASKEGGSHEQYF
TRBD2	TRBV7-2	.	TRBJ2-1	TGTGCCAGCAGCTTAGCCGGCGGGAGCGCTCTTGAGCAGTTCTTC	CASSLAGGSALEQFF
.	TRBV30	.	TRBJ2-7	TGTGCCTGGAGGACTTCATCCTACGAGCAGTACTTC	CAWRTSSYEQYF
.	TRBV21-1	.	TRBJ2-7	TGTGCCAGCAGCAAAGATTCAGGGGATTTCCACAATGAGCAGTACTTC	CASSKDSGDFHNEQYF
.	TRBV5-6	.	TRBJ2-3	TGTGCCAGCAGCCTAAGGCGAAATACGCAGTATTTT	CASSLRRNTQYF
TRBD2	TRBV4-2	.	TRBJ2-6	TGTGCCAGCAGCCAAGCCAGGAGCCAGCGGGATTACTCTGGGGCCAACGTCCTGACTTTC	CASSQARSQRDYSGANVLTF
.	TRBV6-5	.	TRBJ2-7	TGTGCCAGCAGTAAAGGCGGAGGGAGCTCCTACGAGCAGTACTTC	CASSKGGGSSYEQYF
.	TRBV27	.	TRBJ2-5	TGTGCCAGCAGTTTATGGTCTACAGATCGGCTACAAGAGACCCAGTACTTC	CASSLWSTDRLQETQYF
.	TRBV20-1	few	TRBJ2-3	TGCAGTGCTAGACGGGGAATAGGGGGGGATACGCAGTATTTT	CSARRGIGGDTQYF
TRBD2	TRBV11-3	.	TRBJ2-3	TGTGCCAGCAGCAAGACCGGGACTAGCAGAGCGGATACGCAGTATTTT	CASSKTGTSRADTQYF
.	TRBV2	.	TRBJ1-4	TGTGCCAGCAGGCCCCTTGATGAAAAACTGTTTTTT	CASRPLDEKLFF
.	TRBV20-1	few	TRBJ2-6	TGCAGTGCTAGTATCCCTGGGGCCAACGTCCTGACTTTC	CSASIPGANVLTF
.	TRBV30	.	TRBJ1-5	TGTGCCTGGAGTGCACAGGAAGTTATCCGTCAGCCCCAGCATTTT	CAWSAQEVIRQPQHF
TRBD2	TRBV20-1	.	TRBJ2-1	TGCAGTGCTAGACTAGCGGGAGTTTTGGAGCAGTTCTTC	CSARLAGVLEQFF
TRBD2	TRBV24-1	.	TRBJ2-7	TGTGCCACCAGTGGTTTGCCCGGACTAGTTTCGTCCCAGTACTTC	CATSGLPGLVSSQYF
TRBD2	TRBV29-1	few	TRBJ2-5	TGCAGCGTCCGTCGGACTAGCGGGAGGGGAGAGACCCAGTACTTC	CSVRRTSGRGETQYF
TRBD2	TRBV7-3	few	TRBJ2-1	TGTGCCAGCAGCTTAGCGGGGGGGCTGAATGAGCAGTTCTTC	CASSLAGGLNEQFF
.	TRBV7-8	.	TRBJ2-7	TGTGCCAGCAGCACAGGGACACCCAGCTCCTACGAGCAGTACTTC	CASSTGTPSSYEQYF
.	TRBV7-9	.	TRBJ2-5	TGTGCCAGCAGCTTAGTAGGGGCCGTCGGAGAGACCCAGTACTTC	CASSLVGAVGETQYF
.	TRBV4-3	.	TRBJ2-2	TGCGCCAGCAGCCAACAGGGTCGTACCACCGGGGAGCTGTTTTTT	CASSQQGRTTGELFF